The rows below give T cell receptor beta chains drawn from one sample of a study of blood T cell repertoires in COVID-19. Method: immunoSEQ multiplex PCR; TCRdb's copy keeps in-frame clones and lacks some. Of about 300,000 clones in the sample, just under 90% are singletons; the top ten hold 1.5% to 2%. Sequencing was done on a sample of peripheral blood. These receptors were taken from a woman in her twenties or thirties with COVID-19, enrolled during active disease. CDR3s include the opening cysteine and the closing phenylalanine or tryptophan. The order of the fields is V gene, J gene, clone size, D gene, CDR3 protein, CDR3 DNA. A D gene is named only where the DNA matches it firmly. Clone sizes are given selectively: once, few, many, or a class where the clone is expanded.

>TRBV15|TRBJ2-7|-|TRBD1
CATSRVGGGSYEQYF
TGTGCCACCAGCAGAGTAGGGGGCGGATCGTACGAGCAGTACTTC
>TRBV6-5|TRBJ1-2|few|TRBD1
CASSYTGQGAGYTF
TGTGCCAGCAGTTACACGGGACAGGGGGCTGGCTACACCTTC
>TRBV27|TRBJ2-2|-|-
CASSPRGTGELFF
TGTGCCAGCAGTCCAAGGGGGACCGGGGAGCTGTTTTTT
>TRBV5-8|TRBJ1-5|-|TRBD1
CASRRSGGGWQPQHF
TGTGCCAGCAGGAGGTCAGGGGGAGGTTGGCAGCCCCAGCATTTT
>TRBV10-1|TRBJ2-1|-|TRBD1
CASSESMTWTTGVMDNEQFF
TGCGCCAGCAGTGAGTCCATGACGTGGACGACAGGGGTGATGGACAATGAGCAGTTCTTC
>TRBV28|TRBJ2-4|-|-
CASSLLESENQYF
TGTGCCAGCAGTTTACTAGAAAGCGAGAATCAGTACTTC
>TRBV28|TRBJ1-4|-|TRBD1
CASSYRGESEKLFF
TGTGCCAGCAGTTACAGGGGGGAGAGTGAAAAACTGTTTTTT
>TRBV3-1/TRBV3-2|TRBJ2-5|-|TRBD1
CATKPGQGETQYF
TGTGCCACCAAGCCGGGACAGGGAGAGACCCAGTACTTC
>TRBV2|TRBJ1-1|-|TRBD1
CASSDPGTGNTEAFF
TGTGCCAGCAGTGACCCCGGGACAGGGAACACTGAAGCTTTCTTT
>TRBV5-4|TRBJ1-2|-|-
CASSLGTPELYGYTF
TGTGCCAGCAGCTTGGGCACCCCAGAACTATATGGCTACACCTTC
>TRBV7-2|TRBJ1-5|-|-
CASSYKAGFNQPQHF
TGTGCCAGCAGTTATAAGGCAGGGTTCAATCAGCCCCAGCATTTT
>TRBV9|TRBJ2-3|-|TRBD2
CASNSGGWDTQYF
TGTGCCAGCAACAGCGGGGGTTGGGATACGCAGTATTTT
>TRBV28|TRBJ1-5|-|-
CASSYLLSEQGTSNQPQHF
TGTGCCAGCAGTTACCTCCTTTCTGAACAGGGAACTAGCAATCAGCCCCAGCATTTT
>TRBV7-2|TRBJ2-3|-|TRBD2
CASSYGGSTDTQYF
TGTGCCAGCAGCTACGGGGGGAGCACAGATACGCAGTATTTT
>TRBV5-1|TRBJ2-3|-|TRBD2
CASSLAGLETDTQYF
TGCGCCAGCAGCTTGGCGGGACTAGAAACAGATACGCAGTATTTT
>TRBV6-5|TRBJ1-2|-|TRBD1
CASRSSGTGMGGYTF
TGTGCCAGCAGATCATCCGGGACAGGGATGGGTGGCTACACCTTC